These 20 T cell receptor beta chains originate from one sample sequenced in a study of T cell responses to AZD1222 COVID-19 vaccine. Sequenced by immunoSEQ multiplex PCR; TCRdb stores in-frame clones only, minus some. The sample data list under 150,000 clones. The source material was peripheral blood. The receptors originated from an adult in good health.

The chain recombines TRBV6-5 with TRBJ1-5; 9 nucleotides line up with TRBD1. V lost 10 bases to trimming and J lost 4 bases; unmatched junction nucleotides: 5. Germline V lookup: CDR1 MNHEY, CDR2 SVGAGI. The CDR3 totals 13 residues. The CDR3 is CATETGGNQPQHF. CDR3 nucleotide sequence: TGTGCCACCGAGACAGGGGGAAATCAGCCCCAGCATTTT.

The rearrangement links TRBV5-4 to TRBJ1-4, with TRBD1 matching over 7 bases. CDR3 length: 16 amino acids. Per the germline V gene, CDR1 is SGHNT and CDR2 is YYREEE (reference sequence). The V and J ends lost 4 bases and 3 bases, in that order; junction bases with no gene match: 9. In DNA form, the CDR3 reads TGTGCCAGCAGCCCGAACCCGACAGGGTCTAATGAAAAACTGTTTTTT. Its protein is CASSPNPTGSNEKLFF.

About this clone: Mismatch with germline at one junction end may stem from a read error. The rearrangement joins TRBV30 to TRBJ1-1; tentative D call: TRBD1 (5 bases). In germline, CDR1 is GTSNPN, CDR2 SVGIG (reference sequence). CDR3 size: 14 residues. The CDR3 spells CTWSDRGVLGEAFF. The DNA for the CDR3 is TGTACCTGGAGTGATAGGGGAGTCCTCGGGGAAGCTTTCTTT.

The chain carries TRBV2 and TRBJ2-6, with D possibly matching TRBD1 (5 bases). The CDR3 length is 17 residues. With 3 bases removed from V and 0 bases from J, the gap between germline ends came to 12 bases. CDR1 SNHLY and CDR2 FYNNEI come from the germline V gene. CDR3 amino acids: CASSEKPGRSGANVLTF. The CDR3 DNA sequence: TGTGCCAGCAGTGAGAAACCAGGGCGCTCTGGGGCCAACGTCCTGACTTTC.

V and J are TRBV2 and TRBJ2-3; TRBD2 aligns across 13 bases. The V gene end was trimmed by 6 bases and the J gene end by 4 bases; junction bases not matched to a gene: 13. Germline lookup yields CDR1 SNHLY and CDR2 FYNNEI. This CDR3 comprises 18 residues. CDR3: CASRQGGLAGSRADTQYF. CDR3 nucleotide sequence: TGTGCCAGCAGACAGGGGGGACTAGCGGGGTCGAGGGCAGATACGCAGTATTTT.

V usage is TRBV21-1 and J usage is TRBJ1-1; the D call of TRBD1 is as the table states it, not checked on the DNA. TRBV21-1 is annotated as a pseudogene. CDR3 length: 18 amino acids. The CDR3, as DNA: TGTGCCAGCAGCAAAGGTACCCAGGGGGAGAGGAGGAACACTGAAGCTTTCTTT. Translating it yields CASSKGTQGERRNTEAFF.

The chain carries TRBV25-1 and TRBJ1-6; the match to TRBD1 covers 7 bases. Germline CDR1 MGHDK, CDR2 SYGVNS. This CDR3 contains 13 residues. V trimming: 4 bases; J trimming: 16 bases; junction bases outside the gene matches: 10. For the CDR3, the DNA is TGTGCCAGCAGTGGGCGGGGGACAGCTTGGCTCCACTTT. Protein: CASSGRGTAWLHF.

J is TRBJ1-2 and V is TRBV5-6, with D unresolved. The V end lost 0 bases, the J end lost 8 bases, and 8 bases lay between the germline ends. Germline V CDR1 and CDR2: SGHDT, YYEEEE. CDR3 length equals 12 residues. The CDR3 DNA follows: TGTGCCAGCAGCTTGGATTGGGAAGGCTACACCTTC. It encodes CASSLDWEGYTF.

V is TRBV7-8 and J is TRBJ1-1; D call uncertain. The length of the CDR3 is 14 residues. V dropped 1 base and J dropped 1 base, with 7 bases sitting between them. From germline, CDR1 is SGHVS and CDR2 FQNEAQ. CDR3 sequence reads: CASSLDSENTEAFF. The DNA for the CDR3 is TGTGCCAGCAGCTTAGACAGCGAGAACACTGAAGCTTTCTTT. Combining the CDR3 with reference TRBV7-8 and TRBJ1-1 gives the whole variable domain GAGVSQSPRYKVAKRGQDVALRCDPISGHVSLFWYQQALGQGPEFLTYFQNEAQLDKSGLPSDRFFAERPEGSVSTLKIQRTQQEDSAVYLCASSLDSENTEAFFGQGTRLTVV.

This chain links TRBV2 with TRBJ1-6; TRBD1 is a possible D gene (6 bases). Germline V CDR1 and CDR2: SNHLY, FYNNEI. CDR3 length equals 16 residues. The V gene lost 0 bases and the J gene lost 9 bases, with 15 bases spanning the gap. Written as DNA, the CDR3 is TGTGCCAGCAGTGAAGCCCGTCCAGCCAGGGGTTCACCCCTCCACTTT. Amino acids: CASSEARPARGSPLHF.

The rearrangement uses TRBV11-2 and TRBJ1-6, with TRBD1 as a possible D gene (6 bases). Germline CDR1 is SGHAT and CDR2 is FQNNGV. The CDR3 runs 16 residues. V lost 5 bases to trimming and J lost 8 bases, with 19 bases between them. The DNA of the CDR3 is TGTGCCAGCAGCCGCCGGGACACCCCGCCGTATTCACCCCTCCACTTT. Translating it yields CASSRRDTPPYSPLHF.

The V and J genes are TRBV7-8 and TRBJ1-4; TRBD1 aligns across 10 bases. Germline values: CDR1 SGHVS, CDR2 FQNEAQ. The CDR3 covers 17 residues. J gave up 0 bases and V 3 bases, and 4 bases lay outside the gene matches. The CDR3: CASSFDRGLATNEKLFF. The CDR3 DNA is TGTGCCAGCAGCTTCGACAGGGGGCTCGCAACTAATGAAAAACTGTTTTTT.

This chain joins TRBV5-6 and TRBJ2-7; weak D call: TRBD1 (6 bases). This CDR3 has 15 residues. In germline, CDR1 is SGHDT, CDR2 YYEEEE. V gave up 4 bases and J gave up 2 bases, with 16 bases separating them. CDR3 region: CASSGKDSLAYEQYF. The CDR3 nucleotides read TGTGCCAGCAGCGGAAAGGACAGCCTTGCCTACGAGCAGTACTTC.

The CDR3 nucleotides read TGTGCCAGCAGCGTAGGGGCCGGGACCCTTTACGAGCAGTACTTC. Encoded protein: CASSVGAGTLYEQYF. This chain joins TRBV9 and TRBJ2-7; possibly TRBD1 or TRBD2 for D (5 bases each). This CDR3 spans 15 amino acids. Per the germline V gene, CDR1 is SGDLS and CDR2 is YYNGEE. Trimming took 0 bases from V and 4 from J, leaving 14 bases between them.

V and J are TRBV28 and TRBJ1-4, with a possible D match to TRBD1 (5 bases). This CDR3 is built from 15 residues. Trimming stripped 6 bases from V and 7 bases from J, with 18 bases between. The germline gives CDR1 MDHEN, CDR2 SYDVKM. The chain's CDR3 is CASSREVGDREKLFF. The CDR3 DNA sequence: TGTGCCAGCAGCCGAGAGGTGGGGGACCGTGAAAAACTGTTTTTT.

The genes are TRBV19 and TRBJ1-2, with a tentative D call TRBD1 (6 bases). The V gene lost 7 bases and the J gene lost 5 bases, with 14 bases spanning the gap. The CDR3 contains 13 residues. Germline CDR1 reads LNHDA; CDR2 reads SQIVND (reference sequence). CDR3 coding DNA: TGTGCCAGTATGGGGGCCAGGGCTTATGGCTACACCTTC. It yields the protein CASMGARAYGYTF.

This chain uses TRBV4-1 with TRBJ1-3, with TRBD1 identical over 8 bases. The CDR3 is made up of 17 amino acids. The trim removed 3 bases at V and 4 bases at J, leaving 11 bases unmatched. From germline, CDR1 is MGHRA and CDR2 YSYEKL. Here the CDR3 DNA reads TGCGCCAGCAGCCACCTCAACCCCGGGACAGGAGGAAACACCATATATTTT. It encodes CASSHLNPGTGGNTIYF.

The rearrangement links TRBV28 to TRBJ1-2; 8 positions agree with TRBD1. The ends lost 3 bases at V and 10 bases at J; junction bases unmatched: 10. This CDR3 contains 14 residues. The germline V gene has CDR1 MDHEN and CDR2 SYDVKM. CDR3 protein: CASSLGPRTGPYTF. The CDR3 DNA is TGTGCCAGCAGTTTGGGTCCACGGACAGGGCCCTACACCTTC.

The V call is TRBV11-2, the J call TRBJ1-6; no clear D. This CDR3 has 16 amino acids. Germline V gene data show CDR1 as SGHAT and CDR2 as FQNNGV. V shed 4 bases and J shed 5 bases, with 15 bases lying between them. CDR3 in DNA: TGTGCCAGCAGCTCTACGCGGTCAGAGAATAATTCACCCCTCCACTTT. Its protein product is CASSSTRSENNSPLHF.

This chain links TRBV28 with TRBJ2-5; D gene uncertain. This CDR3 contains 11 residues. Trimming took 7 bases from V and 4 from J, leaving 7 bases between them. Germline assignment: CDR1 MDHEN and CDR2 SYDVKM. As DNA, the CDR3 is TGTGCCAGCACCGATCTAGAGACCCAGTACTTC. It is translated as CASTDLETQYF.